The 21 T cell receptor beta chains in this list originate from one sample, sequenced in a study of regulatory T cells in long-lasting Graves disease (dated by TCRdb to the early 2020s). The sample's time point label is to be understood as: newly diagnosed GD, antithyroid drugs for less than 3 months. RNA was extracted from PBMCs in TRIzol for both TCR sequencing and RNA sequencing. Library preparation used multiplex PCR. This sample was sequenced with an Illumina HiSeq 4000. To build TCR beta libraries, CDR3 regions were amplified by Arm-PCR using iRepertoire HTBI primers. TCRdb reran the public reads through fastp at Q25 and MiXCR, keeping productive beta chains. Identical CDR3 proteins give one entry, which carries the most common genes and DNA. The table for this sample lists about 380,000 distinct CDR3 sequences; roughly a sixth of them were counted only once. 20% to 25% of the sample goes to the ten largest clones.

Sequences were derived from peripheral blood mononuclear cells (PBMCs), sampled at new diagnosis, from a patient treated with antithyroid drugs. These receptors were collected from a female donor with Graves disease.

This clonotype was seen ten or more times. V gene TRBV12-3 or TRBV12-4 combines with J gene TRBJ1-2; 7 nucleotides match TRBD1. The CDR3 runs 11 residues. After removal of 6 bases from V and 7 bases from J, the junction contained 2 bases not matched to a gene. CDR3 residues: CASSQGVGYTF. The CDR3 bases are TGTGCCAGCAGCCAGGGGGTTGGCTACACCTTC.

This clonotype was counted ten times or more. CDR3 sequence reads: CASSLTRLGTQYF. The CDR3 region has the DNA TGTGCCAGCAGTTTGACCCGGTTGGGGACCCAGTACTTC. The chain uses TRBV12-3 or TRBV12-4 and TRBJ2-5; no clear D. The CDR3 runs to 13 residues. Trimming pared 3 bases from V and 7 bases from J, leaving 12 bases between.

This clonotype was seen ten or more times. The chain recombines TRBV6-1 with TRBJ1-4; TRBD1 might be the D (5 bases). The CDR3 runs to 14 residues. Germline V gives CDR1 MNHNS, CDR2 SASEGT. Deletions cut 10 bases from V and 8 bases from J, with 20 bases between. The CDR3 sequence: CATLNTGSGEKLFF. Here the CDR3 DNA reads TGTGCCACTCTCAACACGGGCTCAGGGGAAAAACTGTTTTTT.

This clonotype was found many times. The chain links TRBV6-2 or TRBV6-3 to TRBJ1-1; D may be TRBD1 (6 bases). CDR1 is MNHEY and CDR2 is SVGEGT in the germline V gene. The ends were cut back, 6 bases at V and 6 bases at J, with 17 bases in the middle. The CDR3 contains 14 residues. As DNA, the CDR3 is TGTGCCAGCAGACTTGGGGGCGCGGGTTCTGAAGCTTTCTTT. Amino acids: CASRLGGAGSEAFF.

This clonotype was detected many times. The J gene is TRBJ2-2, the V gene TRBV20-1; D remains unclear. Germline lookup yields CDR1 DFQATT and CDR2 SNEGSKA (reference sequence). The CDR3 runs 13 residues. Deletions cut 6 bases from V and 2 bases from J, with 10 bases between. The CDR3 coding sequence is TGCAGTGCCAGACACCAAAACACCGGGGAGCTGTTTTTT. Residues: CSARHQNTGELFF.

This clonotype was recorded at least ten times. The gene calls are TRBV12-5 and TRBJ2-5; possible D gene TRBD1, 6 bases. With 1 base removed from V and 5 bases from J, the gap between germline ends came to 14 bases. This CDR3 has 15 amino acids. CDR1 and CDR2 from the germline V gene are LGHNT and FRNRAP. Here the CDR3 reads CASGLALQGRETQYF. DNA of the CDR3: TGTGCTAGTGGTTTGGCCTTACAGGGACGGGAGACCCAGTACTTC.

The rearrangement joins TRBV12-5 to TRBJ1-5; no firm D call. CDR3 size: 16 residues. V was pared by 2 bases and J by 0 bases, with 11 bases between. The germline V gene has CDR1 LGHNT and CDR2 FRNRAP. The CDR3 DNA follows: TGTGCTAGTGGTTTGCCACGGTCAGGTAGCAATCAGCCCCAGCATTTT. Protein product: CASGLPRSGSNQPQHF.

The rearrangement joins TRBV29-1 to TRBJ2-1; 11 bases match TRBD2. The CDR3 covers 15 residues. Germline V gives CDR1 SQVTM, CDR2 ANQGSEA. The ends lost 6 bases at V and 9 bases at J; junction bases unmatched: 13. The CDR3 DNA sequence: TGCAGCGTCCCCTTTAGCGGGAGGGCCGGGAGTGAGCAGTTCTTC. Amino acids: CSVPFSGRAGSEQFF.

This clonotype has at least ten counts. Here the CDR3 reads CSARDSMSQETQYF. The CDR3 DNA reads TGCAGTGCAAGGGACTCCATGAGTCAAGAGACCCAGTACTTC. The rearrangement joins TRBV20-1 to TRBJ2-5, with D possibly being TRBD2 (6 bases). This CDR3 has 14 residues. Per the germline V gene, CDR1 is DFQATT and CDR2 is SNEGSKA (reference sequence). Trimming left V 6 bases short and J 2 bases short, with 16 bases between.

The sample holds many counts of this clonotype. This rearrangement joins TRBV5-1 to TRBJ2-1; 7 bases fit TRBD2. J was trimmed by 10 bases and V by 4 bases; bases with no gene match: 11. CDR3 length: 14 amino acids. Germline V CDR1 and CDR2: SGHRS, YFSETQ. CDR3 in DNA: TGCGCCAGCAGCCTGGGTACTCCGGGAGGCGAGCAGTTCTTC. It codes for CASSLGTPGGEQFF.

This clonotype has only a few counts. V is TRBV4-1 and J is TRBJ2-5; a weak D match, TRBD1 (5 bases). Trimming removed 5 bases from V and 5 bases from J, with 21 bases in between. The germline V gene has CDR1 MGHRA and CDR2 YSYEKL. The CDR3 is 16 amino acids. Here the CDR3 DNA reads TGCGCCAGCAGCTACTCCTACGGCAGGGTGGAGGAGACCCAGTACTTC. Translated: CASSYSYGRVEETQYF.

At least ten counts were recorded for this clonotype. This chain joins TRBV27 and TRBJ1-4; a weak D match, TRBD1 (6 bases). Trimming removed 0 bases from V and 5 bases from J, with 10 bases in between. CDR3 length: 15 amino acids. Germline CDR1 and CDR2: MNHEY and SMNVEV (reference sequence). CDR3 sequence reads: CASSLSARGNEKLFF. In DNA, the CDR3 is TGTGCCAGCAGTTTATCCGCCAGGGGAAATGAAAAACTGTTTTTT.

This clonotype was found many times. The chain recombines TRBV7-3 with TRBJ2-1, with D perhaps matching TRBD1 or TRBD2 (5 bases each). V gave up 3 bases and J gave up 5 bases, with 17 bases separating them. The CDR3 has 16 residues. CDR1 and CDR2 (germline): SGHTA, FQGTGA. The CDR3 nucleotides are TGTGCCAGCAGCTTTATCACGGGGCCTGAGGACAATGAGCAGTTCTTC. This sequence encodes CASSFITGPEDNEQFF.

The table lists this clonotype with many counts. V usage is TRBV5-1 and J usage is TRBJ2-2; perhaps TRBD2 as D (7 bases). CDR3 length: 18 amino acids. With 3 bases removed from V and 1 base from J, the gap between germline ends came to 19 bases. The germline CDR1 and CDR2 sequences are SGHRS and YFSETQ. CDR3 amino acids: CASSSLRGRAMNTGELFF. The DNA for the CDR3 is TGCGCCAGCAGCTCACTGCGGGGGCGGGCGATGAACACCGGGGAGCTGTTTTTT. Full variable domain (remainder filled in from reference TRBV5-1 and TRBJ2-2): KAGVTQTPRYLIKTRGQQVTLSCSPISGHRSVSWYQQTPGQGLQFLFEYFSETQRNKGNFPGRFSGRQFSNSRSEMNVSTLELGDSALYLCASSSLRGRAMNTGELFFGEGSRLTVL.

This clonotype was recorded at least ten times. The V call is TRBV27, the J call TRBJ1-4; D is uncertain. Germline V gene sequence: CDR1 MNHEY, CDR2 SMNVEV (reference sequence). The V gene lost 1 base and the J gene lost 4 bases, with 19 bases spanning the gap. The CDR3 is 18 amino acids. The CDR3 here is CASSLFSRAAAGNEKLFF. The CDR3 DNA follows: TGTGCCAGCAGTTTATTCAGCCGGGCGGCAGCTGGTAATGAAAAACTGTTTTTT.

The V call is TRBV9, the J call TRBJ1-1, with D perhaps TRBD1 (5 bases). The CDR3 contains 14 residues. Trimming removed 3 bases at V and 4 bases at J, with 13 bases between. Germline CDR1 is SGDLS and CDR2 is YYNGEE. CDR3 in amino acids: CASSGAGPSTEAFF. As DNA, the CDR3 is TGTGCCAGCAGCGGGGCAGGGCCAAGCACTGAAGCTTTCTTT.

This clonotype has at least ten counts. This chain uses TRBV12-3 or TRBV12-4 with TRBJ2-1, with 16 bases lining up with TRBD2. The CDR3 runs 19 residues. Trimming at V came to 6 bases and at J to 3 bases, leaving 11 bases not matched to a gene. The CDR3 loop reads CASRPGTSGGALFYNEQFF. In DNA, the CDR3 is TGTGCCAGCAGACCCGGGACTAGCGGGGGGGCCTTATTCTACAATGAGCAGTTCTTC.

At least ten counts were recorded for this clonotype. The chain is built from TRBV6-5 and TRBJ1-5; D is possibly TRBD1 (6 bases). The germline CDR1 and CDR2 sequences are MNHEY and SVGAGI. V was clipped by 0 bases and J by 0 bases, with 15 bases between them. The CDR3 has 18 residues. This chain's CDR3 is CASSYSRYRDNSNQPQHF. The CDR3 DNA is TGTGCCAGCAGTTACTCGAGATACAGGGACAATAGCAATCAGCCCCAGCATTTT.

The table lists this clonotype with many counts. J is TRBJ2-3 and V is TRBV7-2; D is undetermined. This CDR3 contains 13 residues. Trimming stripped 8 bases from V and 2 bases from J, with 11 bases between. The germline V gene has CDR1 SGHTA and CDR2 FQGNSA. CDR3 sequence (DNA): TGTGCCAGCCTGAACTCGAACACAGATACGCAGTATTTT. Encoded protein: CASLNSNTDTQYF. The full variable domain, with the rest looked up from reference TRBV7-2 and TRBJ2-3, is GAGVSQSPSNKVTEKGKDVELRCDPISGHTALYWYRQSLGQGLEFLIYFQGNSAPDKSGLPSDRFSAERTGGSVSTLTIQRTQQEDSAVYLCASLNSNTDTQYFGPGTRLTVL.

This clonotype appeared a few times. This chain links TRBV7-9 with TRBJ2-1; 7 bases fit TRBD1. The J call is uncertain, as TRBJ2-5 better fits the DNA end. Germline assignment: CDR1 SEHNR and CDR2 FQNEAQ (reference sequence). The length of the CDR3 is 15 residues. CDR3 region: CASSSGTETWETQYF. The DNA of the CDR3 is TGTGCCAGCAGCTCCGGGACAGAGACATGGGAGACCCAGTACTTC.

This clonotype has at least ten counts. The rearrangement joins TRBV29-1 to TRBJ2-1, with a weak D call TRBD2 (7 bases). This CDR3 spans 14 amino acids. In germline, CDR1 is SQVTM, CDR2 ANQGSEA. With 4 bases removed from V and 5 bases from J, the gap between germline ends came to 15 bases. CDR3 sequence (DNA): TGCAGCGTTGTTCTGGGGGGGCGAGACAATGAGCAGTTCTTC. Protein sequence: CSVVLGGRDNEQFF.